This T cell receptor (beta chain) originates from a study of CXCR3-negative and CXCR3-positive naive CD8 T cells. The TRB cDNA libraries were prepared by 5' RACE with UMI labels. For each CDR3 protein, TCRdb gives one entry from its re-call of the 5' RACE reads, without DNA. Listed are tens of thousands of distinct CDR3 sequences; about 1.4% falls within the top ten. Germline loops: CDR1 LGHNA, CDR2 YSLEER. The CDR3 is 18 amino acids. As concerns this clonotype: Its antigen remains unknown.

Regarding the study as a whole: More hydrophobic TRB CDR3s occurred in CXCR3-positive than in CXCR3-negative naive cells.

The sequencing sample was made of naive CXCR3- CD8+ T cells from blood. This sample's subset: CD45RO-CCR7+CD27+CD95- naive CD8+ T cells lacking CXCR3 (TNR3-). The TCR originated in a human donor in good health. Some clones in this sample may be carry-over from other donors' samples. The chain joins TRBV4-3 to TRBJ2-6; the TCRdb call, TRBD1, lacks DNA for checking. The CDR3 spells CASSQERGDRTGANVLTF.